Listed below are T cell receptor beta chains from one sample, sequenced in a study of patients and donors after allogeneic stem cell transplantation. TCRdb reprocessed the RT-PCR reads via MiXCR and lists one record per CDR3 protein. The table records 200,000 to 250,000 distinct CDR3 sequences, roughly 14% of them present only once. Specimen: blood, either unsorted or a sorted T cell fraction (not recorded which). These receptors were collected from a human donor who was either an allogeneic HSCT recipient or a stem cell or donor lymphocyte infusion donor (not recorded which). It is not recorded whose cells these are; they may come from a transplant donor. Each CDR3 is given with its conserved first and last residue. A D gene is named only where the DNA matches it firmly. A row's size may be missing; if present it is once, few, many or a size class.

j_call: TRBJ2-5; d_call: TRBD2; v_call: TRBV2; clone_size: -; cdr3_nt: TGTGCCAGCAGGCCCCCAGCTGGAGGCGGGGGCCAAGAGACCCAGTACTTC; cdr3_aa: CASRPPAGGGGQETQYF
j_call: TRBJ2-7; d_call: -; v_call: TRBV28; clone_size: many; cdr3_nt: TGTGCCAGCAGTTTATCCGGGACACTCTCCTACGAGCAGTACTTC; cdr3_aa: CASSLSGTLSYEQYF
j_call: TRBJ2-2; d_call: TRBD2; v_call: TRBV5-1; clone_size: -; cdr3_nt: TGCGCCAGCAAGCTAGCGGGCAACACCGGGGAGCTGTTTTTT; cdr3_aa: CASKLAGNTGELFF
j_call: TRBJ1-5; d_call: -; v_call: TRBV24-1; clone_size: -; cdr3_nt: TGTGCCACCAGTGATTCGGGACGAACGGGACAATGGGTCAATCAGCCCCAGCATTTT; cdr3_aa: CATSDSGRTGQWVNQPQHF
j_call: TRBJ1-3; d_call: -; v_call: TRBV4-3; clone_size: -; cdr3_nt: TGCGCCAGCAGCCAAGATAGAGGAAACACCATATATTTT; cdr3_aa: CASSQDRGNTIYF
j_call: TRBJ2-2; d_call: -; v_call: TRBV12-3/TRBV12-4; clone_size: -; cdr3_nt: TGTGCCAGCAGTTCCATCACCGGGGAGCTGTTTTTT; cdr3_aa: CASSSITGELFF
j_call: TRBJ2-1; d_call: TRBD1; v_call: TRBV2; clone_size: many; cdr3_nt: TGTGCCAGCAGTGCGGGACAGAGCTCCTACAATGAGCAGTTCTTC; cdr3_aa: CASSAGQSSYNEQFF
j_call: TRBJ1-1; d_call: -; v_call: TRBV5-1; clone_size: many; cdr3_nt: TGCGCCAGCACCCGAGACCTGAACACTGAAGCTTTCTTT; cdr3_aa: CASTRDLNTEAFF
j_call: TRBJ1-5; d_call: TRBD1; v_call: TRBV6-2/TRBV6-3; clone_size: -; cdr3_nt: TGTGCCAGCGCTATAAATGAGGGGGCTGGTCAGCCCCAGCATTTT; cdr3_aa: CASAINEGAGQPQHF
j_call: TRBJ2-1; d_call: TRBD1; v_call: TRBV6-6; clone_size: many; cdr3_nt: TGTGCCAGCTCCCGGGACAGGGGCGATGAGCAGTTCTTC; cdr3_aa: CASSRDRGDEQFF
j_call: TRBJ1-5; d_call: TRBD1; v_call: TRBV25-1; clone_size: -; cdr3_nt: TGTGCCAGCAATCAGGGGGATCAGCCCCAGCATTTT; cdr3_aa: CASNQGDQPQHF
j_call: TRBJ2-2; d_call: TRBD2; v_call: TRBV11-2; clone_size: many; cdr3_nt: TGTGCCAGCAGCTTATGGCAGGGACTAGCGGGGGGGCTCGGCACCGGGGAGCTGTTTTTT; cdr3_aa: CASSLWQGLAGGLGTGELFF
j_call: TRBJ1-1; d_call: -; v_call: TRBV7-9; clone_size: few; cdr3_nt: TGTGCCAGCAGCCGAGGTCGGGAGGTGAACACTGAAGCTTTCTTT; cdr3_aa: CASSRGREVNTEAFF
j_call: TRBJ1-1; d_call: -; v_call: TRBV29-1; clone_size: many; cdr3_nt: TGCAGCGTTGTCTTGGGGACCACTGAAGCTTTCTTT; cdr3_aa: CSVVLGTTEAFF
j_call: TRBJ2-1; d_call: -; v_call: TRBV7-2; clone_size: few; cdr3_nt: TGTGCCAGCAGCTTTGATAGCTCCTACAATGAGCAGTTCTTC; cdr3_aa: CASSFDSSYNEQFF